This T cell receptor (beta chain) was sequenced in a study of OX40 agonist ivuxolimab in advanced cancers. Study-level results: Some patients who did not respond also had low normalized T-cell clonal expansion. The study found that CD8+ T cells averaged more expanded clones than CD4+. Some of the lowest clonal expansion was seen in partial responders at 0.1-3.0 mg/kg.

Repertoires were generated with immunoSEQ multiplex PCR, while TCRdb's copy carries only in-frame clones and drops some. This sample yields roughly 70,000 clones, of which roughly 80% are seen a single time; around 2.1% belongs to the top ten. In regard to this clone: Its antigen is as yet unknown.

Germline CDR1 and CDR2: SGHTA and FQGTGA. The CDR3 is 14 amino acids. V shed 5 bases and J shed 2 bases, with 11 bases lying between them. The chain recombines TRBV7-3 with TRBJ2-3, with D tentatively TRBD1 (6 bases). The sample consisted of CD4+ or CD8+ T cells sorted from blood, taken in a trial of the OX40 agonist ivuxolimab. The receptor was derived from an adult with an advanced solid tumor such as melanoma, head and neck, liver or kidney cancer. This CDR3 is CASSLGQITDTQYF. The CDR3 nucleotides read TGTGCCAGCAGCCTCGGACAGATCACAGATACGCAGTATTTT. Together with reference TRBV7-3 and TRBJ2-3, the CDR3 gives the full variable domain: GAGVSQTPSNKVTEKGKYVELRCDPISGHTALYWYRQSLGQGPEFLIYFQGTGAADDSGLPNDRFFAVRPEGSVSTLKIQRTERGDSAVYLCASSLGQITDTQYFGPGTRLTVL.